These 19 T cell receptor beta chains were sequenced from one sample in a study of blood T cell repertoires in COVID-19. The method was immunoSEQ multiplex PCR; TCRdb's version includes in-frame clones alone and lacks a portion of them. This table has 140,000 to 150,000 clones, 84% appearing once. Source material: peripheral blood. The receptors here all came from a man aged 25 to 40 with COVID-19, enrolled during active disease.

This clone has a single count. The gene calls are TRBV24-1 and TRBJ2-3; 10 nucleotides align to TRBD2. CDR3 length: 17 residues. The junction had 7 bases not matched to a gene; V was cut back by 0 bases and J by 5 bases. Per the germline V gene, CDR1 is KGHDR and CDR2 is SFDVKD. DNA of the CDR3: TGTGCCACCAGTGATTTGGCAGCGGGAGGGGCAAGAGATACGCAGTATTTT. Translated, it gives CATSDLAAGGARDTQYF.

This rearrangement joins TRBV27 to TRBJ2-7; D is ambiguous. CDR3 length equals 13 residues. Germline CDR1 reads MNHEY; CDR2 reads SMNVEV (reference sequence). Deletions cut 11 bases from V and 3 bases from J, with 17 bases between. CDR3 region: CAVRKAASYEQYF. CDR3 in DNA: TGTGCCGTCCGGAAGGCAGCGAGCTACGAGCAGTACTTC.

The rearrangement uses TRBV13 and TRBJ2-5, with TRBD2 matching over 13 bases. This CDR3 has 15 residues. Germline assignment: CDR1 PRHDT and CDR2 FYEKMQ (reference sequence). The trim removed 4 bases at V and 5 bases at J, leaving 4 bases unmatched. The CDR3: CASSSTSGRGETQYF. CDR3 in DNA: TGTGCCAGCAGCTCAACTAGCGGGAGGGGGGAGACCCAGTACTTC.

V usage is TRBV9 and J usage is TRBJ1-1; 8 nucleotides line up with TRBD1. The germline CDR1 and CDR2 sequences are SGDLS and YYNGEE. The length of the CDR3 is 16 residues. The J segment lost 3 bases and the V segment lost 3 bases, leaving 10 bases of the junction unmatched. CDR3 sequence: CASSEAGGAGDTEAFF. CDR3 DNA: TGTGCCAGCAGCGAAGCAGGGGGCGCGGGGGACACTGAAGCTTTCTTT. Drawing the rest from reference TRBV9 and TRBJ1-1, the complete variable domain is DSGVTQTPKHLITATGQRVTLRCSPRSGDLSVYWYQQSLDQGLQFLIQYYNGEERAKGNILERFSAQQFPDLHSELNLSSLELGDSALYFCASSEAGGAGDTEAFFGQGTRLTVV.

V gene TRBV9 combines with J gene TRBJ1-4; TRBD1 matches at 7 bases. There are 14 residues in the CDR3. Germline V CDR1 and CDR2: SGDLS, YYNGEE. V lost 0 bases and J lost 4; bases outside the gene matches: 0. CDR3 amino acids: CASSVGDSNEKLFF. The CDR3 DNA sequence: TGTGCCAGCAGCGTAGGGGACAGTAATGAAAAACTGTTTTTT.

The V call is TRBV6-5, the J call TRBJ2-7, with D possibly being TRBD2 (6 bases). CDR3 length equals 14 residues. Looked up from germline, CDR1 is MNHEY and CDR2 is SVGAGI. V was cut by 4 bases and J by 3 bases, with 13 bases left in between. CDR3 in amino acids: CASSFLGGNYEQYF. CDR3 nucleotide sequence: TGTGCCAGCAGTTTTCTTGGCGGGAACTACGAGCAGTACTTC.

The V call is TRBV11-3, the J call TRBJ2-7; a weak D match, TRBD1 (6 bases). The V gene's germline CDR1 is SGHNT and CDR2 YENEEA. Trimming removed 2 bases at V and 6 bases at J, with 11 bases between. This CDR3 is 13 amino acids long. CDR3 sequence: CASSLHTGSEQYF. CDR3 sequence (DNA): TGTGCCAGCAGCTTACACACAGGGTCCGAGCAGTACTTC.

CDR3 protein: CASSGLNSGYEQYF. The CDR3 DNA reads TGTGCCAGCAGCGGACTCAATAGTGGATACGAGCAGTACTTC. The rearrangement links TRBV7-9 to TRBJ2-7; TRBD2 might be the D (5 bases). Deletions cut 5 bases from V and 4 bases from J, with 15 bases between. The CDR3 sequence is 14 residues long. CDR1 is SEHNR, CDR2 FQNEAQ, per germline (reference sequence).

The V and J genes are TRBV5-1 and TRBJ2-7; D is possibly TRBD1 (5 bases). The CDR3 runs to 15 residues. V was trimmed by 0 bases and J by 5 bases, leaving 15 bases between them. The germline V gene encodes CDR1 SGHRS and CDR2 YFSETQ. The CDR3 reads CASSLVRGRYDEQYF. As DNA, the CDR3 is TGCGCCAGCAGCTTGGTAAGGGGCCGGTACGACGAGCAGTACTTC.

This sequence joins TRBV2 and TRBJ1-4; a possible D gene is TRBD1 (5 bases). The germline V gene encodes CDR1 SNHLY and CDR2 FYNNEI. The CDR3 runs to 13 residues. V lost 4 bases and J lost 10, with 13 bases in between. CDR3 region: CASSVETDVKLFF. CDR3 DNA sequence: TGTGCCAGCAGTGTTGAGACAGACGTAAAACTGTTTTTT.

The chain links TRBV19 to TRBJ1-2; D is possibly TRBD1 (5 bases). V gave up 6 bases and J gave up 4 bases, with 15 bases separating them. This CDR3 is 14 amino acids long. CDR1 and CDR2 (germline): LNHDA, SQIVND (reference sequence). The chain's CDR3 is CASRGQGLFYGYTF. The CDR3 DNA sequence: TGTGCCAGTAGAGGGCAGGGCTTATTCTATGGCTACACCTTC.

The genes are TRBV11-2 and TRBJ2-7; weak D call: TRBD2 (5 bases). Trimming cost V 1 base and J 7 bases, with 11 bases left between them. Germline CDR1 reads SGHAT; CDR2 reads FQNNGV. The CDR3 spans 13 residues. CDR3 amino acids: CASSLARTGEQYF. In DNA form, the CDR3 reads TGTGCCAGCAGCTTAGCCCGGACTGGAGAGCAGTACTTC. Variable domain in full (rest from reference TRBV11-2 and TRBJ2-7): EAGVAQSPRYKIIEKRQSVAFWCNPISGHATLYWYQQILGQGPKLLIQFQNNGVVDDSQLPKDRFSAERLKGVDSTLKIQPAKLEDSAVYLCASSLARTGEQYFGPGTRLTVT.

This clone showed up just a few times. This sequence joins TRBV5-1 and TRBJ2-5; 10 bases line up with TRBD2. The CDR3 is 16 amino acids. Germline assignment: CDR1 SGHRS and CDR2 YFSETQ. J was trimmed by 4 bases and V by 4 bases; bases with no gene match: 10. The CDR3 here is CASSPRPSGSRETQYF. The CDR3 nucleotides are TGCGCCAGCAGCCCCCGCCCTAGCGGGAGTAGAGAGACCCAGTACTTC. Drawing the rest from reference TRBV5-1 and TRBJ2-5, the complete variable domain is KAGVTQTPRYLIKTRGQQVTLSCSPISGHRSVSWYQQTPGQGLQFLFEYFSETQRNKGNFPGRFSGRQFSNSRSEMNVSTLELGDSALYLCASSPRPSGSRETQYFGPGTRLLVL.

The genes are TRBV9 and TRBJ2-3; 10 nucleotides line up with TRBD2. Trimming cost V 3 bases and J 15 bases; bases outside gene matches: 13. Per the germline V gene, CDR1 is SGDLS and CDR2 is YYNGEE. This CDR3 contains 14 residues. The CDR3 coding sequence is TGTGCCAGCAGCGCCCTCGGACTAGCGGCACAACCTTATTTT. It codes for CASSALGLAAQPYF.

This clone was counted a single time. The V call is TRBV12-3 or TRBV12-4, the J call TRBJ2-3; D is uncertain. The CDR3 runs 13 residues. Trimming pared 3 bases from V and 3 bases from J, leaving 7 bases between. For the CDR3, the DNA is TGTGCCAGCAGTTTCAGTCTGACAGATACGCAGTATTTT. It is translated as CASSFSLTDTQYF.

This clone was recorded a few times. The chain combines TRBV2 with TRBJ2-2; a weak D match, TRBD2 (6 bases). The CDR3 covers 12 residues. The germline V gene has CDR1 SNHLY and CDR2 FYNNEI. The V end lost 7 bases, the J end lost 6 bases, and 9 bases lay between the germline ends. The CDR3 DNA sequence: TGTGCCAGCACGGAGGGTCCCGGGGAGCTGTTTTTT. It encodes CASTEGPGELFF.

The genes are TRBV7-2 and TRBJ1-2; 8 nucleotides align to TRBD1. The CDR3 extends over 13 amino acids. Germline V lookup: CDR1 SGHTA, CDR2 FQGNSA. Germline trimming cut 5 bases from V and 3 bases from J; bases unmatched to any gene: 2. CDR3 loop: CASSPDRDYGYTF. CDR3 DNA: TGTGCCAGCAGCCCGGACAGGGACTATGGCTACACCTTC.

The chain couples TRBV29-1 to TRBJ1-2, with 8 bases lining up with TRBD1. This CDR3 contains 12 residues. V shed 7 bases, J shed 3 bases, and the junction held 4 bases outside the gene matches. Germline values: CDR1 SQVTM, CDR2 ANQGSEA. CDR3 in DNA: TGCAGCGCAGGACAGGGCGACTATGGCTACACCTTC. It is translated as CSAGQGDYGYTF. The full variable domain, with the rest looked up from reference TRBV29-1 and TRBJ1-2, is SAVISQKPSRDICQRGTSLTIQCQVDSQVTMMFWYRQQPGQSLTLIATANQGSEATYESGFVIDKFPISRPNLTFSTLTVSNMSPEDSSIYLCSAGQGDYGYTFGSGTRLTVV.

The chain combines TRBV2 with TRBJ2-1; weak D call: TRBD2 (5 bases). Per germline, CDR1 SNHLY and CDR2 FYNNEI. V lost 6 bases and J 10 bases, leaving 19 bases between the germline ends. The CDR3 is made up of 14 amino acids. The DNA of the CDR3 is TGTGCCAGCAGCCCGGACTCGACGGTGTGGGAGCAGTTCTTC. As protein: CASSPDSTVWEQFF. Supplemented by reference TRBV2 and TRBJ2-1, the full variable domain reads EPEVTQTPSHQVTQMGQEVILRCVPISNHLYFYWYRQILGQKVEFLVSFYNNEISEKSEIFDDQFSVERPDGSNFTLKIRSTKLEDSAMYFCASSPDSTVWEQFFGPGTRLTVL.